Below, 14 T cell receptor beta chains from the same sample are listed, as sequenced in a study of shared clonotypes between healthy human individuals. Clones were sequenced by immunoSEQ multiplex PCR, and TCRdb holds only the in-frame ones, with some missing. The sample contains 2 million to 3 million clones, approximately 94% of which appear only once. The sample comprised naive CD4+ T cells from PBMCs. The subset denotes: CD45RA+ positively selected. The receptors stem from a man between 18 and 35 years old in good health. Some clones in this sample may be carry-over from other donors' samples.

V and J are TRBV5-1 and TRBJ2-3; perhaps TRBD1 as D (6 bases). The CDR3 spans 15 residues. The germline V gene has CDR1 SGHRS and CDR2 YFSETQ. Trimming pared 2 bases from V and 2 bases from J, leaving 12 bases between. The CDR3 coding sequence is TGCGCCAGCAGCTTTGCAGGGGCGATCACAGATACGCAGTATTTT. This encodes CASSFAGAITDTQYF.

V is TRBV5-8 and J is TRBJ1-2, with unresolved D. CDR3 length equals 13 residues. V gave up 4 bases and J gave up 0 bases, with 7 bases separating them. CDR1 SGHTS and CDR2 YDEGEE come from the germline V gene. The CDR3: CASSGRTNYGYTF. The CDR3 nucleotides read TGTGCCAGCAGCGGCCGGACTAACTATGGCTACACCTTC. Drawing the rest from reference TRBV5-8 and TRBJ1-2, the complete variable domain is EAGVTQSPTHLIKTRGQQATLRCSPISGHTSVYWYQQALGLGLQFLLWYDEGEERNRGNFPPRFSGRQFPNYSSELNVNALELEDSALYLCASSGRTNYGYTFGSGTRLTVV.

This clone was detected only a few times. The V gene is TRBV10-1, the J gene TRBJ1-3, with a tentative D call TRBD1 (5 bases). The CDR3 is made up of 12 amino acids. Germline lookup yields CDR1 WNHNN and CDR2 SYGVQD (reference sequence). V lost 3 bases and J lost 7, with 7 bases in between. The CDR3 region has the DNA TGCGCCAGCAGTGAACGGGACAACACCATATATTTT. The encoded protein is CASSERDNTIYF.

The V gene is TRBV6-5, the J gene TRBJ2-2, with 7 bases lining up with TRBD2. The J segment lost 1 base and the V segment lost 10 bases, leaving 6 bases of the junction unmatched. This CDR3 contains 14 residues. Germline CDR1 is MNHEY and CDR2 is SVGAGI. In nucleotides, the CDR3 is TGTGCCACCACCGGCGGGGGGAACACCGGGGAGCTGTTTTTT. It is translated as CATTGGGNTGELFF.

This chain connects TRBV28 to TRBJ2-2; 7 positions match TRBD2. Germline CDR1 is MDHEN and CDR2 is SYDVKM. This CDR3 is 14 amino acids long. The ends lost 7 bases at V and 1 base at J; junction bases unmatched: 3. CDR3 in DNA: TGTGCCAGCACCACTAGCGAGAACACCGGGGAGCTGTTTTTT. Translating gives CASTTSENTGELFF.

J is TRBJ2-5 and V is TRBV9; D is uncertain. This CDR3 comprises 14 residues. Germline V gene data show CDR1 as SGDLS and CDR2 as YYNGEE. The ends were cut back, 5 bases at V and 0 bases at J, with 11 bases in the middle. In nucleotides, the CDR3 is TGTGCCAGCAGTGGTAGACGGAACCAAGAGACCCAGTACTTC. This sequence encodes CASSGRRNQETQYF. Full variable domain (rest looked up from reference TRBV9 and TRBJ2-5): DSGVTQTPKHLITATGQRVTLRCSPRSGDLSVYWYQQSLDQGLQFLIQYYNGEERAKGNILERFSAQQFPDLHSELNLSSLELGDSALYFCASSGRRNQETQYFGPGTRLLVL.

This chain links TRBV19 with TRBJ2-5, with D possibly matching TRBD1 (6 bases). The CDR3 has 14 amino acids. V was clipped by 2 bases and J by 2 bases, with 9 bases between them. Germline V lookup: CDR1 LNHDA, CDR2 SQIVND (reference sequence). Written as DNA, the CDR3 is TGTGCCAGTAGTATAACAGGGATTCAAGAGACCCAGTACTTC. It codes for CASSITGIQETQYF.

The table lists this clone with a count of one. This chain uses TRBV5-1 with TRBJ2-1; 11 bases agree with TRBD1. This CDR3 has 15 amino acids. V shed 5 bases, J shed 6 bases, and the junction held 7 bases outside the gene matches. Germline V CDR1 and CDR2: SGHRS, YFSETQ. CDR3: CASSTPGTGGNEQFF. CDR3 nucleotides: TGCGCCAGCAGTACCCCCGGGACAGGGGGCAATGAGCAGTTCTTC.

This chain links TRBV7-9 with TRBJ1-1; 9 nucleotides line up with TRBD1. The CDR3 sequence is 16 residues long. With V trimmed by 3 bases and J by 4 bases, 9 bases remained unmatched. Germline V lookup: CDR1 SEHNR, CDR2 FQNEAQ (reference sequence). The CDR3 loop reads CASSFLLGQGGTEAFF. In DNA, the CDR3 is TGTGCCAGCAGCTTCCTATTGGGACAGGGAGGCACTGAAGCTTTCTTT. The complete variable domain, with remaining parts taken from reference TRBV7-9 and TRBJ1-1, reads DTGVSQNPRHKITKRGQNVTFRCDPISEHNRLYWYRQTLGQGPEFLTYFQNEAQLEKSRLLSDRFSAERPKGSFSTLEIQRTEQGDSAMYLCASSFLLGQGGTEAFFGQGTRLTVV.

The rearrangement joins TRBV5-1 to TRBJ1-2; no definite D call. The V and J ends lost 3 bases and 1 base respectively, with 7 bases between them. Germline V gives CDR1 SGHRS, CDR2 YFSETQ. This CDR3 has 13 residues. The CDR3 reads CASSSDVNYGYTF. The CDR3 region has the DNA TGCGCCAGCAGCTCGGATGTTAACTATGGCTACACCTTC.

This clone appeared once. The V gene is TRBV7-3, the J gene TRBJ2-3, with TRBD2 matching over 10 bases. The CDR3 has 17 amino acids. J gave up 2 bases and V 2 bases, and 7 bases lay outside the gene matches. Germline-derived CDR1 and CDR2 are SGHTA and FQGTGA. The CDR3 here is CASSLRPAGGVTDTQYF. The CDR3 DNA reads TGTGCCAGCAGCTTACGCCCAGCGGGAGGGGTCACAGATACGCAGTATTTT.

V usage is TRBV7-6 and J usage is TRBJ1-2; D is ambiguous. The CDR3 sequence is 12 residues long. Germline V CDR1 and CDR2: SGHVS, FNYEAQ. Trimming pared 5 bases from V and 5 bases from J, leaving 9 bases between. CDR3 sequence reads: CASSAGPYGYTF. For the CDR3, the DNA is TGTGCCAGCAGCGCCGGACCATATGGCTACACCTTC.

CDR3 sequence (DNA): TGTGCCAGCAGTGAAAGAACAGTCTATAGCAATCAGCCCCAGCATTTT. It codes for CASSERTVYSNQPQHF. The genes are TRBV6-1 and TRBJ1-5, with D unresolved. The germline CDR1 and CDR2 sequences are MNHNS and SASEGT. The CDR3 has 16 amino acids. Trimming stripped 2 bases from V and 0 bases from J, with 11 bases between.

V gene TRBV19 combines with J gene TRBJ1-4, with a possible D match to TRBD1 (5 bases). The CDR3 length is 13 residues. Trimming took 7 bases from V and 6 from J, leaving 12 bases between them. The germline V gene has CDR1 LNHDA and CDR2 SQIVND (reference sequence). The CDR3 protein is CASNRGPYEKLFF. DNA of the CDR3: TGTGCCAGTAATCGGGGACCCTATGAAAAACTGTTTTTT.